These 21 T cell receptor beta chains were all obtained from the same sample, sequenced in a study of cytomegalovirus exposure and HLA in healthy donors. It was with 60 Vbeta and 13 Jbeta primers that the PCR ran. Using immunoSEQ multiplex PCR, the repertoire was profiled, and TCRdb retains in-frame clones only, with some absent. The sample consists of 130,000 to 150,000 clones, about three quarters of them appearing once. The sample comprised PBMCs. These receptors were taken from a male donor in good health and CMV-seropositive.

The gene calls are TRBV5-4 and TRBJ2-5, with D hard to call. Trimming cost V 4 bases and J 1 base, with 8 bases left between them. Germline CDR1 SGHNT, CDR2 YYREEE (reference sequence). The CDR3 is 13 amino acids. This CDR3 reads CASSPLSQETQYF. As DNA, the CDR3 is TGTGCCAGCAGCCCTCTGTCCCAAGAGACCCAGTACTTC.

The chain uses TRBV9 and TRBJ2-7, with a tentative D call TRBD2 (6 bases). Trimming cost V 6 bases and J 5 bases, with 18 bases left between them. The CDR3 covers 14 residues. Germline CDR1 reads SGDLS; CDR2 reads YYNGEE. The chain's CDR3 is CASTPGLTPHEQYF. The CDR3 DNA reads TGTGCCAGCACACCGGGACTCACGCCTCACGAGCAGTACTTC.

The chain carries TRBV4-3 and TRBJ2-7, with D possibly TRBD2 on 7 matching bases. Per the germline V gene, CDR1 is LGHNA and CDR2 is YSLEER. V shed 2 bases and J shed 4 bases, with 18 bases lying between them. This CDR3 is built from 16 residues. The DNA for the CDR3 is TGCGCCAGCAGCCAAAGCCCTAGCGGAGGGGGGTACGAGCAGTACTTC. This encodes CASSQSPSGGGYEQYF.

This clone was counted once. The chain carries TRBV11-1 and TRBJ2-4; TRBD1 agrees at 9 bases. Trimming took 5 bases from V and 9 from J; bases not matched to a gene: 8. The CDR3 sequence is 14 residues long. The germline CDR1 and CDR2 sequences are SGHAT and FQDESV (reference sequence). CDR3 DNA sequence: TGTGCCAGCAGCGCCCGGACAGGGGCTCCCATTCAGTACTTC. Its translation is CASSARTGAPIQYF.

This clone has a handful of counts. The chain employs TRBV4-2 and TRBJ2-1; TRBD2 might be the D (7 bases). This CDR3 comprises 16 residues. Germline V lookup: CDR1 LGHNA, CDR2 YNFKEQ. The V end was cut by 2 bases, the J end by 7 bases, with 18 bases between. The CDR3 DNA is TGTGCCAGCAGCCAAAGCCCCCCCGGGGGGCTTAATGAGCAGTTCTTC. Its translation: CASSQSPPGGLNEQFF.

The chain recombines TRBV7-8 with TRBJ2-1; a possible D gene is TRBD2 (6 bases). The CDR3 contains 15 residues. Per the germline V gene, CDR1 is SGHVS and CDR2 is FQNEAQ. V shed 2 bases and J shed 8 bases, with 16 bases lying between them. The CDR3 region is CASSLLPGVRDEQFF. The CDR3 DNA sequence: TGTGCCAGCAGCTTACTCCCGGGGGTGCGCGATGAGCAGTTCTTC.

Points on this clone: One end of the junction varies from germline; a read error may be responsible. The chain links TRBV7-9 to TRBJ1-1; D gene unclear. Per germline, CDR1 SEHNR and CDR2 FQNEAQ (reference sequence). This CDR3 has 12 amino acids. The CDR3 nucleotides read TGTTCCAGCAGCTTAGGTCTCACTGAAGCTTTCTTT. This codes for CSSSLGLTEAFF.

This clone was seen only once. This sequence joins TRBV9 and TRBJ2-1; TRBD2 might be the D (5 bases). Germline loops: CDR1 SGDLS, CDR2 YYNGEE. This CDR3 region has 13 residues. V lost 0 bases and J 9 bases, leaving 10 bases between the germline ends. CDR3 loop: CASSVVFGVEQFF. CDR3 DNA sequence: TGTGCCAGCAGCGTAGTCTTCGGGGTTGAGCAGTTCTTC. The whole variable domain, filled in from reference TRBV9 and TRBJ2-1, reads DSGVTQTPKHLITATGQRVTLRCSPRSGDLSVYWYQQSLDQGLQFLIQYYNGEERAKGNILERFSAQQFPDLHSELNLSSLELGDSALYFCASSVVFGVEQFFGPGTRLTVL.

This chain joins TRBV9 and TRBJ2-1; the D is unclear. The germline V and J ends were trimmed by 1 base and 2 bases, with 10 bases remaining between them. CDR1 SGDLS and CDR2 YYNGEE come from the germline V gene. This CDR3 has 15 residues. CDR3 in DNA: TGTGCCAGCAGCGTAAGAGATACTGCCTACAATGAGCAGTTCTTC. It codes for CASSVRDTAYNEQFF.

The sample holds a few counts of this clone. The chain couples TRBV4-3 to TRBJ2-1, with D possibly being TRBD1 (6 bases). Germline assignment: CDR1 LGHNA and CDR2 YSLEER. Between the trimmed V and J ends, which lost 2 bases and 0 bases, there was a span of 11 bases. CDR3 size: 16 residues. This chain's CDR3 is CASSQLTGSSYNEQFF. Here the CDR3 DNA reads TGCGCCAGCAGCCAATTAACAGGGAGCTCCTACAATGAGCAGTTCTTC.

The chain is built from TRBV13 and TRBJ2-7, with a tentative D call TRBD1 (5 bases). The CDR3 runs 15 residues. Germline V lookup: CDR1 PRHDT, CDR2 FYEKMQ (reference sequence). Trimming took off 8 bases at V and 1 base at J, with 18 bases between the two ends. The CDR3 DNA reads as TGTGCCAGCGAAAAATCAGGGCGACTTTCCTACGAGCAGTACTTC. Its protein is CASEKSGRLSYEQYF. Full variable domain (remainder filled in from reference TRBV13 and TRBJ2-7): AAGVIQSPRHLIKEKRETATLKCYPIPRHDTVYWYQQGPGQDPQFLISFYEKMQSDKGSIPDRFSAQQFSDYHSELNMSSLELGDSALYFCASEKSGRLSYEQYFGPGTRLTVT.

This CDR3 reads CASSPRLSWYQETQYF. The CDR3 DNA sequence: TGTGCCAGCAGCCCCAGACTAAGTTGGTACCAAGAGACCCAGTACTTC. This chain uses TRBV9 with TRBJ2-5; D may be TRBD2 (5 bases). Per germline, CDR1 SGDLS and CDR2 YYNGEE. The V end was cut by 4 bases, the J end by 0 bases, with 16 bases between. The CDR3 runs 16 residues.

The rearrangement uses TRBV21-1 and TRBJ2-7; no check of the table's D call, TRBD1, against the DNA was made. TRBV21-1 is given as a pseudogene. CDR3 length: 16 residues. Here the CDR3 reads CASSKVQWTVLYEQYF. CDR3 sequence (DNA): TGTGCCAGCAGCAAAGTCCAGTGGACAGTTCTGTACGAGCAGTACTTC.

The J gene is TRBJ2-7, the V gene TRBV9; 9 bases match TRBD2. Germline V lookup: CDR1 SGDLS, CDR2 YYNGEE. The CDR3 runs 14 residues. The V and J ends lost 5 bases and 4 bases, in that order; junction bases with no gene match: 7. CDR3 in amino acids: CASSETSGSYEQYF. The DNA for the CDR3 is TGTGCCAGCAGTGAGACTAGCGGATCTTACGAGCAGTACTTC.

This chain joins TRBV2 and TRBJ1-5, with TRBD1 matching over 9 bases. The germline V gene encodes CDR1 SNHLY and CDR2 FYNNEI. J was trimmed by 1 base and V by 6 bases; bases with no gene match: 7. The CDR3 consists of 16 residues. The CDR3 nucleotides are TGTGCCAGCAGGTTCCCGGGACAGGGCAGCAATCAGCCCCAGCATTTT. This gives the protein CASRFPGQGSNQPQHF.

The chain carries TRBV14 and TRBJ2-5; D perhaps matches TRBD2 (5 bases). This CDR3 comprises 13 residues. V was pared by 0 bases and J by 11 bases, with 13 bases between. Germline V gene data show CDR1 as SGHDN and CDR2 as FVKESK. Written as DNA, the CDR3 is TGTGCCAGCAGCCAAGATCTTGTCGGGGAGCAGTACTTC. This translates into CASSQDLVGEQYF.

This chain joins TRBV4-2 and TRBJ2-1; TRBD2 matches at 10 bases. Germline V gene sequence: CDR1 LGHNA, CDR2 YNFKEQ. With V trimmed by 0 bases and J by 4 bases, 3 bases remained unmatched. The CDR3 has 16 amino acids. CDR3 in amino acids: CASSQEWTSGYNEQFF. The CDR3 nucleotides read TGTGCCAGCAGCCAAGAGTGGACTAGCGGATACAATGAGCAGTTCTTC.

The V gene is TRBV30, the J gene TRBJ1-3, with a possible D match to TRBD1 (6 bases). The germline V and J ends were trimmed by 5 bases and 1 base, with 6 bases remaining between them. From germline, CDR1 is GTSNPN and CDR2 SVGIG (reference sequence). The CDR3 sequence is 12 residues long. The CDR3 reads CAWGQSGNTIYF. The CDR3 bases are TGTGCCTGGGGACAGTCTGGAAACACCATATATTTT.

The chain has TRBV5-1 and TRBJ1-1; 7 positions match TRBD1. The CDR3 consists of 12 residues. Trimming removed 4 bases from V and 6 bases from J; junction bases left unmatched: 3. The V gene's germline CDR1 is SGHRS and CDR2 YFSETQ. This chain's CDR3 is CASSRQGAEAFF. The CDR3 region has the DNA TGCGCCAGCAGCAGACAGGGCGCTGAAGCTTTCTTT.

V gene TRBV6-1 combines with J gene TRBJ2-6; 11 nucleotides align to TRBD1. The V and J ends lost 2 bases and 2 bases, in that order; junction bases with no gene match: 2. Germline V gene sequence: CDR1 MNHNS, CDR2 SASEGT. This CDR3 comprises 17 residues. CDR3 protein: CASSERDRGTGANVLTF. The CDR3 DNA follows: TGTGCCAGCAGTGAACGGGACAGGGGGACTGGGGCCAACGTCCTGACTTTC.

V usage is TRBV7-9 and J usage is TRBJ1-1, with 8 bases aligning to TRBD1. CDR3 length: 15 residues. The V segment lost 5 bases and the J segment 6 bases; nucleotides outside the gene matches: 11. The germline V gene encodes CDR1 SEHNR and CDR2 FQNEAQ (reference sequence). The DNA of the CDR3 is TGTGCCAGCAGCGGAACGGGACAGGCTGACCCTGAAGCTTTCTTT. This encodes CASSGTGQADPEAFF.